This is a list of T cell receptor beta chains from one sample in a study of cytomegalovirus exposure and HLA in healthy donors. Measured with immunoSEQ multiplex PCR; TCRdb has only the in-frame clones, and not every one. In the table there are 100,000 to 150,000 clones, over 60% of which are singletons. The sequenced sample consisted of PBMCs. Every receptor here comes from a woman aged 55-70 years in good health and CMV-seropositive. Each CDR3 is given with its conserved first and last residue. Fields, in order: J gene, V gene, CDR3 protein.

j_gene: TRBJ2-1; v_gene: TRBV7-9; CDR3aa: CASSRAGAYNEQFF
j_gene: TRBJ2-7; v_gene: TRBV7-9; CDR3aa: CASSWTGMSSYEQYF
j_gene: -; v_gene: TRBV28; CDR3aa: CASSPPPSGISYEQYF
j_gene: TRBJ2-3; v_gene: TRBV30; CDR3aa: CAWRSLAGETDTQYF
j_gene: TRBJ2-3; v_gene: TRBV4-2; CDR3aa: CASSPKRGLAGVTDTQYF
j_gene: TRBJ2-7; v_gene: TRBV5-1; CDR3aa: CASSLEGGAAPREQYF
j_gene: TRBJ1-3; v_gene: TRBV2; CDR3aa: CASTLLDTGNTIYF
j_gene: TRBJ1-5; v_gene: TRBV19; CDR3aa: CASNSGTAGNQPQHF
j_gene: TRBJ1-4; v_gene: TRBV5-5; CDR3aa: CASSYPGGVRTEKLFF
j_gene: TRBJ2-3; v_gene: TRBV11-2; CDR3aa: CASSIYPGTGKDTQYF
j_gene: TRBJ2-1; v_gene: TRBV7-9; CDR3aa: CASTHTGNEQFF
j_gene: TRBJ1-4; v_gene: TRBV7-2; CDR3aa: CASSLAVGGKLFF
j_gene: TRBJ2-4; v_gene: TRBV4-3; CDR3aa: CASSQDLRPTLEKSQYF
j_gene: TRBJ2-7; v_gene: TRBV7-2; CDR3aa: CASSKAFALALYEQYF
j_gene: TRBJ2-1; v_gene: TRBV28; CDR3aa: CASSPGTGNFGEQFF
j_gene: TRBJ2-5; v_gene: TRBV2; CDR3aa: CASRRSGTSGGAHIAAGTQYF
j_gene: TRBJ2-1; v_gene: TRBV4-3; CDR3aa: CASSQELSASSYNEQFF
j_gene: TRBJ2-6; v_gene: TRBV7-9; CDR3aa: CASSPGTSGISSVLTF
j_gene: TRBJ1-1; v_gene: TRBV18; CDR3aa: CASSLAAPGVLNTEAFF
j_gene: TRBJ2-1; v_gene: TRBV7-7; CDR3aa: CASSPQGLAVYNEQFF
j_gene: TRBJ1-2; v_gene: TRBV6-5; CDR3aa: CASSYSGGNYGYTF
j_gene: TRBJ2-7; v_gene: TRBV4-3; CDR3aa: CASSQDWTVSGGSYEQYF
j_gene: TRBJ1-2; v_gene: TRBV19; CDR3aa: CASSEGYGYTF
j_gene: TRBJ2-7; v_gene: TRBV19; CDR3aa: CASSITSGTVYEQYF